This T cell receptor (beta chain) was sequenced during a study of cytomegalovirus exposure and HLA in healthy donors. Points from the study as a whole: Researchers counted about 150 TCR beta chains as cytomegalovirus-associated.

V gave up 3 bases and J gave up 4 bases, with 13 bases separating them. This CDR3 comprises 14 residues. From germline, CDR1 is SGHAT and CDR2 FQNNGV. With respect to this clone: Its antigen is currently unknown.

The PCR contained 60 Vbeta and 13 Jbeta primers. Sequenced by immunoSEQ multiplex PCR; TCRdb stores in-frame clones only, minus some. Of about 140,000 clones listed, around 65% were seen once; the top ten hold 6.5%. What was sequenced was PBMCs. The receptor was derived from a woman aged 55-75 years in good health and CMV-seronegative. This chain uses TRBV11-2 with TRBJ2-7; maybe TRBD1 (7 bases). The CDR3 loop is CASSLAGTVYEQYF. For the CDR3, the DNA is TGTGCCAGCAGCTTGGCGGGGACAGTGTACGAGCAGTACTTC. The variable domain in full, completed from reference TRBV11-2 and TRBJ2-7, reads EAGVAQSPRYKIIEKRQSVAFWCNPISGHATLYWYQQILGQGPKLLIQFQNNGVVDDSQLPKDRFSAERLKGVDSTLKIQPAKLEDSAVYLCASSLAGTVYEQYFGPGTRLTVT.